This T cell receptor beta chain was found in a study of CD8 T cells in Susac syndrome. From blood CD8+ and CD4+ T cells, the TCR beta chain was sequenced. Notes on the study in general: As the study acknowledged, the number of individuals who were part of its TCR sequencing and HLA analysis was relatively small.

The RNA, roughly 0.45 to 1 ug, was put through reverse transcription using random hexamers. TCR beta CDR3 was amplified by immunoSEQ covering 54 Vbeta and 13 Jbeta. TCRdb reanalysed the immunoSEQ multiplex PCR reads using MiXCR and keeps one entry per CDR3 protein. This table holds 90,000 to 150,000 distinct CDR3 sequences, 90% to 95% found once. Germline V gene lookup returns CDR1 MGHDK and CDR2 SYGVNS. The CDR3 sequence is 15 residues long. As regards this clonotype: Its antigen is not known. One end of the junction fails to match germline, which may point to a read error.

This TCR was recovered from a human donor in good health. The sequencing input was CD4+ T cells from PBMCs. The chain has TRBV25-1 and TRBJ2-7; 8 nucleotides line up with TRBD2. The CDR3 reads CASGEVLAGAYEQYF. The DNA of the CDR3 is TGTGCCAGCGGTGAGGTCCTAGCGGGTGCCTACGAGCAGTACTTC.